The rows below give T cell receptor beta chains drawn from one sample of a study of T cell repertoires in cytomegalovirus infection. TCRdb recomputed calls from the reads with MiXCR, one row per CDR3 protein. This table has just over 150,000 distinct CDR3 sequences, around a quarter appearing once. Material for sequencing was PBMCs. The source is a human donor in good health (CMV status not recorded). Some clones in this sample may be carry-over from other donors' samples. Each CDR3 is given with its conserved first and last residue. The D gene is left open where the match is weak. The listing skips clone size in some rows; elsewhere it reads once, few, many or a size class.

>TRBJ2-1|.|TRBD2|TRBV11-3
TGTGCCAGCAGCTTAGAAGGCCCAACTAGCGCTTCCTACAATGAGCAGTTCTTC
CASSLEGPTSASYNEQFF
>TRBJ2-2|few|.|TRBV7-2
TGTGCCAGCAGCTTAGTCGGGGGGCCACCCACCGGGGAGCTGTTTTTT
CASSLVGGPPTGELFF
>TRBJ2-7|few|.|TRBV29-1
TGCAGCGTTGCACAAGGCGTTGGGAACGAGCAGTACTTC
CSVAQGVGNEQYF
>TRBJ2-7|once|TRBD1|TRBV5-1
TGCGCCAGCAGCTTTAGACAGGGTTCCTACGAGCAGTACTTC
CASSFRQGSYEQYF
>TRBJ1-1|many|.|TRBV28
TGTGCCAGCAGTTTTGGGGGTGGTTACACTGAAGCTTTCTTT
CASSFGGGYTEAFF
>TRBJ1-1|once|.|TRBV27
TGTGATAGCAGTTTCGGGGGTGGGAGCACTGAAGCTTTCTTT
CDSSFGGGSTEAFF
>TRBJ1-1|.|.|TRBV27
TGTGCCAGCAGTCCCCGTGGGTCTACTATGAACACTGAAGCTTTCTTT
CASSPRGSTMNTEAFF
>TRBJ2-3|many|.|TRBV12-3/TRBV12-4
TGTGCCAGCAGTTCCTTCAGGGGCATTTTGGCTAGGGGCACCACAGATACGCAGTATTTT
CASSSFRGILARGTTDTQYF
>TRBJ2-7|few|.|TRBV28
TGTGCCAGCGCAGGCGAAACCTACGAGCAGTACTTC
CASAGETYEQYF
>TRBJ2-5|few|.|TRBV12-3/TRBV12-4
TGTGCCAGCAGTTTAGCTGGTGTAGGGACCCAGTACTTC
CASSLAGVGTQYF
>TRBJ2-1|many|TRBD2|TRBV7-3
TGTGCCAGCAGCTTATCTCCACTAGCGGGAGTTAATGAGCAGTTCTTC
CASSLSPLAGVNEQFF
>TRBJ1-2|few|.|TRBV27
TGTGCCAGCAGCTCCGGTGGCAGCTATGGCTACACCTTC
CASSSGGSYGYTF
>TRBJ2-5|.|.|TRBV6-6
TGTGCCACCGAGAGACAGTCACAAGAGACCCAGTACTTC
CATERQSQETQYF
>TRBJ2-6|.|.|TRBV12-3/TRBV12-4
TGTGCCAGCAGTCCGACGCTGGGGGCCAACGTCCTGACTTTC
CASSPTLGANVLTF
>TRBJ2-7|medium-sized|.|TRBV7-6
TGTGCCAGCAGCCGAACCGGGACACCCACCTACGAGCAGTACTTC
CASSRTGTPTYEQYF
>TRBJ1-1|few|TRBD1|TRBV14
TGTGCCAGCAGCCCGGGACAGGGTGTTAACACTGAAGCTTTCTTT
CASSPGQGVNTEAFF
>TRBJ2-1|.|.|TRBV7-3
TGTGCCAGCAGCTTGGGGGGTGTGAACAATGAGCAGTTCTTC
CASSLGGVNNEQFF
>TRBJ1-2|few|TRBD1|TRBV5-6
TGTGCCAGCAGCGCAGGGGGAGACGGCTATGGCTACACCTTC
CASSAGGDGYGYTF
>TRBJ1-1|.|.|TRBV29-1
TGCAGCGTTGAAGCTCCTGGAGACAGAATGAACACTGAAGCTTTCTTT
CSVEAPGDRMNTEAFF
>TRBJ2-5|many|TRBD1|TRBV11-1
TGTGCCAGCAGCTTAGCGTGGACAGGTCAAGAGACCCAGTACTTC
CASSLAWTGQETQYF
>TRBJ2-1|.|.|TRBV6-1
TGTGCCAGCAGTGCTGTAGCCCCAACTACCTACAATGAGCAGTTCTTC
CASSAVAPTTYNEQFF
>TRBJ2-7|many|TRBD2|TRBV28
TGTGCCAGCAGTTCAGCGGGAGGGCAGCTCGAGCAGTACTTC
CASSSAGGQLEQYF
>TRBJ2-2|many|.|TRBV28
TGTGCCAGCGGGGGGGCGTACGGGGAGCTGTTTTTT
CASGGAYGELFF
>TRBJ1-2|few|.|TRBV28
TGTGCCAGCAGTGAAAGCCACTGGAGGACCTTC
CASSESHWRTF
>TRBJ2-1|.|.|TRBV19
TGTGCCAGTACCCAAGACGGGCTAGTGGGGTACAATGAGCAGTTCTTC
CASTQDGLVGYNEQFF
>TRBJ1-5|.|.|TRBV7-2
TGTGCCAGCAGCTTAGGAGTCGCCATCAATCAGCCCCAGCATTTT
CASSLGVAINQPQHF
>TRBJ1-1|many|TRBD1|TRBV7-6
TGTGCCAGCAGCTCCCGGGACAGTCACACTGAAGCTTTCTTT
CASSSRDSHTEAFF
>TRBJ1-4|many|TRBD1|TRBV12-3/TRBV12-4
TGTGCCAGCACTTCAACAGGGGAAGGTGAAAAACTGTTTTTT
CASTSTGEGEKLFF
>TRBJ2-1|few|.|TRBV7-9
TGTGCCAGCAGTTCAGTGGAGCAGTTCTTC
CASSSVEQFF
>TRBJ1-2|.|TRBD1|TRBV7-3
TGTGCCAGCAGCTTAGAGGTGGGACAGGGACACTATGGCTACACCTTC
CASSLEVGQGHYGYTF
>TRBJ1-2|few|.|TRBV20-1
TGCAGTGCTAGAGAGGAGGGGAGGAGAGACTATGGCTACACCTTC
CSAREEGRRDYGYTF
>TRBJ2-3|many|TRBD2|TRBV7-2
TGTGCCAGCAGCCCGACTAGCGGGGGGCCGGATACGCAGTATTTT
CASSPTSGGPDTQYF
>TRBJ2-5|.|.|TRBV7-8
TGTGCCAGCAGCCCTCAGGTGGCCCAGTACTTC
CASSPQVAQYF